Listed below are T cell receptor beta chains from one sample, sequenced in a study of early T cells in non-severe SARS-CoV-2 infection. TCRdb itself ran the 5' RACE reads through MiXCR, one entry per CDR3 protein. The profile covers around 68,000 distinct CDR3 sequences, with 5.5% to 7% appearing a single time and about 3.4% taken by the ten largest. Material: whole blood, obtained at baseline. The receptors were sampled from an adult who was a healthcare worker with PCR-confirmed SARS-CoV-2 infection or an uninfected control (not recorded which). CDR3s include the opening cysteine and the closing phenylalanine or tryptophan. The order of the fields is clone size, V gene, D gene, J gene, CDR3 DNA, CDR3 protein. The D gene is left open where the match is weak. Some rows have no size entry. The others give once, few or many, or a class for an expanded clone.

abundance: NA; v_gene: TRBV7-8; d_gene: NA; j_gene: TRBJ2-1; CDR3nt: TGTGCCAGCAGCCTTTGGGACTCTCCAGAGCAGTTCTTC; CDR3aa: CASSLWDSPEQFF
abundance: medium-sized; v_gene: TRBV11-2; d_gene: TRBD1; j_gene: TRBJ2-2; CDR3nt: TGTGCCAGCAGCTTGCAGGGGGCCGACACCGGGGAGCTGTTTTTT; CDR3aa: CASSLQGADTGELFF
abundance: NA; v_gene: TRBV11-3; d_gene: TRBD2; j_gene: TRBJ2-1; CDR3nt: TGTGCCAGCAGCACCACTTGGACTAGCGGGAGGTCGGATGAGCAGTTCTTC; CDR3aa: CASSTTWTSGRSDEQFF
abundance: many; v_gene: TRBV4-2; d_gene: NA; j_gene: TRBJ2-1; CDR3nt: TGTGCCAGCAGCCAAGGTGAGGGGAGGCTGGCCAATGAGCAGTTCTTC; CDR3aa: CASSQGEGRLANEQFF
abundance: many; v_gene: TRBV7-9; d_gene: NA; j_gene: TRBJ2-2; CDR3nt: TGTGCCAGCAGCTCCCCCCCAAGGGACACCGGGGAGCTGTTTTTT; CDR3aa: CASSSPPRDTGELFF
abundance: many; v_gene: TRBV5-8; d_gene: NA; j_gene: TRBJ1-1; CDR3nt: TGTGCCAGCAGCCTAGGTACAGGCGCGGGATCGGACACTGAAGCTTTCTTT; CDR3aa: CASSLGTGAGSDTEAFF
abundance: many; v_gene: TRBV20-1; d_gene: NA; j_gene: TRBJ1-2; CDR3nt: TGCGGCATCAGGGGTAGCTACACCTTC; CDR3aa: CGIRGSYTF
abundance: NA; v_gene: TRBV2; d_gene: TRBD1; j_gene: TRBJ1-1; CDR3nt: TGTGCCAGCAGTCAGGACAGGGGCACTGAAGCTTTCTTT; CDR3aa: CASSQDRGTEAFF
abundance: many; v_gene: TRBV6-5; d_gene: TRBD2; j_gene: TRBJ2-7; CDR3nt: TGTGCCAGCAGTTCCCTAGCGGGATACAACTCCTACGAGCAGTACTTC; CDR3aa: CASSSLAGYNSYEQYF
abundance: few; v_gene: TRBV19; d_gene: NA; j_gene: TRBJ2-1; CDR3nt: TGTGTCAGTAGTATAGCTGGGTCCCCGCATGAGCAGTTCTTC; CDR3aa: CVSSIAGSPHEQFF
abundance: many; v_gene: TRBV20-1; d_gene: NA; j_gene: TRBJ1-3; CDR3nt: TGCAGTGCTAGACAGCAGGCTGGAAACACCATATATTTT; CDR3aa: CSARQQAGNTIYF
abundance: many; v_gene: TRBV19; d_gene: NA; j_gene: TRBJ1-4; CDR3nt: TGTGCCAGTAGTCCCGGGCCAGGCCAAACTTACGAAAAACTGTTTTTT; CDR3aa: CASSPGPGQTYEKLFF
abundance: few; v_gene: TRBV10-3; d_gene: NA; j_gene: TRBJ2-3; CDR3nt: TGTGCCATCAGTGAGTCGATGGCGGCCACAGATACGCAGTATTTT; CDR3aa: CAISESMAATDTQYF
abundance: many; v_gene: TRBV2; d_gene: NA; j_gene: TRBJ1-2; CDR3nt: TGTGCCAGCAGTGAAGGTCTCTATGGCTACACCTTC; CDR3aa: CASSEGLYGYTF
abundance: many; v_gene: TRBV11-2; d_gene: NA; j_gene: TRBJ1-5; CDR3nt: TGTGCCAGCAGCTTAAATAGCAATCAGCCCCAGCATTTT; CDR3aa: CASSLNSNQPQHF
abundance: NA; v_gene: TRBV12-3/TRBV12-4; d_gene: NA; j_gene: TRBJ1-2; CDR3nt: TGTGCCAGCAGCCTGAGACAGGCAAACTATGGCTACACCTTC; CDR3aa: CASSLRQANYGYTF
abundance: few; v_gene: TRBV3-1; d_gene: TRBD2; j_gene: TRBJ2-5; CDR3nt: TGTGCCAGCGGGAGGGCCTTCGTAGAGACCCAGTACTTC; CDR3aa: CASGRAFVETQYF
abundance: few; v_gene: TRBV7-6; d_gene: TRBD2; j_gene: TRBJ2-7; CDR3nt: TGTGCCAGCAGCTCCCGGACTAGCGGGACTAGCAACGAGCAGTACTTC; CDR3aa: CASSSRTSGTSNEQYF
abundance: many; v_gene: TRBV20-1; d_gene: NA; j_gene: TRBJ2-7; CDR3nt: TGCAGTGCTAGAGACCTACTTACGACCTACGAGCAGTACTTC; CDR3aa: CSARDLLTTYEQYF
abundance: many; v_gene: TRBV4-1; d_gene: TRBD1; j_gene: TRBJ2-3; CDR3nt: TGCGCCAGCAGCCCCCAGGGAACAGGGGTACAAGATACGCAGTATTTT; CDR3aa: CASSPQGTGVQDTQYF
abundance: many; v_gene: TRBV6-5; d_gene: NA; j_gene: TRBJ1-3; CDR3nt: TGTGCCAGCGTACCTCGGGGGGGCGGCTCTGGAAACACCATATATTTT; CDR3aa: CASVPRGGGSGNTIYF
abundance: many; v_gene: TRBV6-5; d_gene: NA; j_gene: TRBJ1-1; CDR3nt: TGTGCCAGCGGAAAAATGACGGGGCGTAACACTGAAGCTTTCTTT; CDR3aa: CASGKMTGRNTEAFF
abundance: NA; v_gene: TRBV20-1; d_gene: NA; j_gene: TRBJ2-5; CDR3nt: TGCAGTGCTCCCCTAAGACTGCAAGAGACCCAGTACTTC; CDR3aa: CSAPLRLQETQYF
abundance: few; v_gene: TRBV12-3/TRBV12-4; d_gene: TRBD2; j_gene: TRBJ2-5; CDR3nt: TGTGCCAGCAGTTCGCCTGTAGCGGGAGGTCGTGAGACCCAGTACTTC; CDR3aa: CASSSPVAGGRETQYF
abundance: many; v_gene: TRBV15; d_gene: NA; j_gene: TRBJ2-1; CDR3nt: TGTGCCACCGGGGTTTTGGCGTTGGTGAATGAGCAGTTCTTC; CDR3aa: CATGVLALVNEQFF
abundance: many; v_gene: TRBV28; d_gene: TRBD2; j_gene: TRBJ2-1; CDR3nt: TGTGCCAGCACCGCACTAGCGGAGAGCTCCTACAATGAGCAGTTCTTC; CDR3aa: CASTALAESSYNEQFF
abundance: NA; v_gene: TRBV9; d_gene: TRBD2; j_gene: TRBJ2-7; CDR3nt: TGTGCCAGCAGCGTAACCTATAGCGGGACCCTCTACGAGCAGTACTTC; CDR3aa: CASSVTYSGTLYEQYF
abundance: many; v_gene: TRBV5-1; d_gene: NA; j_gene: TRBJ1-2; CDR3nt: TGCGCCAGCAGCTTGGAAGTGGGTATGAGGGATCGGGGCTACACCTTC; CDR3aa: CASSLEVGMRDRGYTF
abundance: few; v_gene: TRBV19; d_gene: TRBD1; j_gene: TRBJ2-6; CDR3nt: TGTGCCAGTACTTCTGGGACAGGGGGTTCTGGGGCCAACGTCCTGACTTTC; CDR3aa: CASTSGTGGSGANVLTF
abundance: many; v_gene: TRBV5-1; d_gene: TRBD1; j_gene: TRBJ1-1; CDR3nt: TGCGCCAGCAGCATACCGACAGGGGGCGCGGATGGCACTGAAGCTTTCTTT; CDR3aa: CASSIPTGGADGTEAFF
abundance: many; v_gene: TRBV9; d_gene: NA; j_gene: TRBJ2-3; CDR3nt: TGTGCCAGCAGTGACGGTAGCACAGATACGCAGTATTTT; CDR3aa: CASSDGSTDTQYF
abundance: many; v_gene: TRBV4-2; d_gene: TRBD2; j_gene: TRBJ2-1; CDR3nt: TGTGCCAGCAGCCAAGCAGGGAGCGGGAGAGGTGAGCAGTTCTTC; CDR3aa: CASSQAGSGRGEQFF
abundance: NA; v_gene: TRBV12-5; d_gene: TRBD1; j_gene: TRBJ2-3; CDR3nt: TGTGCTAGTGTTCGGGACAGTAGCACAGATACGCAGTATTTT; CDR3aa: CASVRDSSTDTQYF
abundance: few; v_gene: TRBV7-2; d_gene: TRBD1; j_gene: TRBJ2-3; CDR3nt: TGTGCCAGCAGCCTATCCGGTACAGGGGGAACAGATACGCAGTATTTT; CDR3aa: CASSLSGTGGTDTQYF
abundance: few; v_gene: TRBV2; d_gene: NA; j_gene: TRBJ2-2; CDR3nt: TGTGCCAGCTTCTACCCTCGCCTACCCAACACCGGGGAGCTGTTTTTT; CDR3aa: CASFYPRLPNTGELFF
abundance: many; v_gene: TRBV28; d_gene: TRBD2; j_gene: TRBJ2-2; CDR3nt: TGTGCCAGCAGTTCTTGGCGGGAGTACGTTCTGGACGGGGAGCTGTTTTTT; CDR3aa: CASSSWREYVLDGELFF
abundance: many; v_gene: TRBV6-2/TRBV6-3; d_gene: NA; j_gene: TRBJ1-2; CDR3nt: TGTGCCAGCAGTTTCTTGGACAGCTATGGCTACACCTTC; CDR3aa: CASSFLDSYGYTF
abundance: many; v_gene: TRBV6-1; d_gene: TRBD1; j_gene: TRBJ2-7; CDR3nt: TGTGCCAGCAGCCGACAGGGGCTAGGTCTTTTGAGTGAGCAGTACTTC; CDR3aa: CASSRQGLGLLSEQYF
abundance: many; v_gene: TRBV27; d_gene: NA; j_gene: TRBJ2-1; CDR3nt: TGTGCCAGCAGTTTAGGGCCTATCCGCAATGAGCAGTTCTTC; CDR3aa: CASSLGPIRNEQFF
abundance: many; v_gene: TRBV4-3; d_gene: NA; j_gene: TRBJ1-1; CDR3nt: TGCGCCAGCAGCCGCGCCGGAGTTACGAACACTGAAGCTTTCTTT; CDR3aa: CASSRAGVTNTEAFF
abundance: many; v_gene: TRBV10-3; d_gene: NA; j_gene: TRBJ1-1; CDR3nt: TGTGCCACGAAGGACGCAACCAGGGGCACTGAAGCTTTCTTT; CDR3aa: CATKDATRGTEAFF
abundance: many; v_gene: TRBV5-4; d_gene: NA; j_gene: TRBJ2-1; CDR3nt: TGTGCCAGCAGCTTGGGCGGGGCCCTTGGGCAGTTCTTC; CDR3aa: CASSLGGALGQFF
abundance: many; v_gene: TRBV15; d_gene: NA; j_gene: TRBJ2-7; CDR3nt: TGTGCCACCAGCTCTGGCCTTGCTTTGTGGGGAGAGCAGTACTTC; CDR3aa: CATSSGLALWGEQYF
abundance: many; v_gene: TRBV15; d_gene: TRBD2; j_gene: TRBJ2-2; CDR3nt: TGTGCCACAAAACGGGAGGGCCTGACCGGGGAGCTGTTTTTT; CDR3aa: CATKREGLTGELFF
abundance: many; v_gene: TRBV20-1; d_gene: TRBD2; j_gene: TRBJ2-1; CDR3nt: TGCAGTGCTGGGCTAGCGGGAGGTCCCTACAATGAGCAGTTCTTC; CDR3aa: CSAGLAGGPYNEQFF
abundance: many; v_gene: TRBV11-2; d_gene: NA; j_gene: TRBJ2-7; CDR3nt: TGTGCCAGCAGCTTATACCCGACCAGGGATGGAACCTACGAGCAGTACTTC; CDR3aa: CASSLYPTRDGTYEQYF
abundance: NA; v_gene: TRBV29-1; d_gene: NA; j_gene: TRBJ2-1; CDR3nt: TGCAGCGTGTCACAGGACAACTACAATGAGCAGTTCTTC; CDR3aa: CSVSQDNYNEQFF
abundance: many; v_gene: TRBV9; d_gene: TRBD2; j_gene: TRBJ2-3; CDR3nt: TGTGCCAGCAGCGGGGGACTAGCGGGGCCCTGGAACACAGATACGCAGTATTTT; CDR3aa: CASSGGLAGPWNTDTQYF
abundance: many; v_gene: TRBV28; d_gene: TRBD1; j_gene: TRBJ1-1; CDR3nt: TGTGCCAGCACCTACAGGGGAGGGACTGAAGCTTTCTTT; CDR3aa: CASTYRGGTEAFF
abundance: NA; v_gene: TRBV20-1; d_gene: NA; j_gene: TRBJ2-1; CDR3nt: TGCAGTGCTAGAGAGGGGGCCCCCTACAATGAGCAGTTCTTC; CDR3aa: CSAREGAPYNEQFF
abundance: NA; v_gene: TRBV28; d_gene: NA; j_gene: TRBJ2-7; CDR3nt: TGTGCCAGCAGTCCCACCTATGACAGTAGCGAGCAGTACTTC; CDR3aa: CASSPTYDSSEQYF